The rows below give T cell receptor beta chains drawn from one sample of a study of Ad26.COV2.S vaccination and SARS-CoV-2 variants. The protocol was immunoSEQ multiplex PCR, while the TCRdb copy is restricted to in-frame clones and leaves out a portion. The sample comprises 300,000 to 400,000 clones, around 87% of which are singletons, and about 3% rests with the top ten. Sequencing was performed on peripheral blood, taken in a trial of Ad26.COV2.S vaccine versus placebo. These receptors all stem from a person aged 18-60 years who received the Ad26.COV2.S COVID-19 vaccine or a placebo. Both conserved end residues are part of each CDR3. D genes are given only for firm matches. Size is stated for part of the rows, as once, few or many counts, or as a class when the clone is expanded.

d_call	v_call	clone_size	j_call	cdr3_nt	cdr3_aa
.	TRBV6-5	once	TRBJ2-3	TGTGCCAGCATAGGGGGGAGCTTTACAGATACGCAGTATTTT	CASIGGSFTDTQYF
.	TRBV18	.	TRBJ1-5	TGTGCCAGCTCACCACAGGGATCGGATCAGCCCCAGCATTTT	CASSPQGSDQPQHF
.	TRBV9	.	TRBJ2-3	TGTGCCAGCAGGGCGGGCCCCACAGATACGCAGTATTTT	CASRAGPTDTQYF
.	TRBV5-6	.	TRBJ1-5	TGTGCCAGCAGCAGTCGCGGGCCAGGGCGATACCAGCCCCAGCATTTT	CASSSRGPGRYQPQHF
.	TRBV19	.	TRBJ2-2	TGTGCCAGTAGGGCGGGGCTACTCAGGAGGTCGGCCGGGGAGCTGTTTTTT	CASRAGLLRRSAGELFF
.	TRBV3-1/TRBV3-2	.	TRBJ1-2	TGTGCCAGCAGCCCACAAACCAACAGGATTGGCTATGGCTACACCTTC	CASSPQTNRIGYGYTF
TRBD1	TRBV7-9	.	TRBJ2-5	TGTGCCAGCAGCTCGCCGACAGGGCCAGAGACCCAGTACTTC	CASSSPTGPETQYF
.	TRBV5-1	.	TRBJ2-5	TGCGCCAGCAGCTTGGGAGGGGGGCTACAAGAGACCCAGTACTTC	CASSLGGGLQETQYF
.	TRBV7-9	.	TRBJ2-1	TGTGCCAGCAGCCCCAGGTCCTCCTACAATGAGCAGTTCTTC	CASSPRSSYNEQFF
.	TRBV29-1	.	TRBJ1-2	TGCAGCGTTGCTGAGATCTTGGGCTATGGCTACACCTTC	CSVAEILGYGYTF
TRBD1	TRBV19	once	TRBJ1-5	TGTGCCAGTAGCCGACAGGGGTTCCAGCCCCAGCATTTT	CASSRQGFQPQHF
TRBD1	TRBV10-3	.	TRBJ1-1	TGTGCCATCAGTACCGGGACAGGGAACACTGAAGCTTTCTTT	CAISTGTGNTEAFF
.	TRBV5-1	.	TRBJ2-3	TGCGCCAGCAGCTTGGATAGCGCCGTCACAGATACGCAGTATTTT	CASSLDSAVTDTQYF
.	TRBV4-1	few	TRBJ1-3	TGCGCCAGCAGTCTGGACGACAGGATAACTGGAAACACCATATATTTT	CASSLDDRITGNTIYF
.	TRBV5-6	once	TRBJ2-5	TGTGCCACCCAGACAGGTCAAGAGACCCAGTACTTC	CATQTGQETQYF
.	TRBV14	.	TRBJ1-2	TGTGCCAGCAGCCAAGTTTTTCCGGGGGCAATGAATGGCTACACCTTC	CASSQVFPGAMNGYTF
TRBD1	TRBV6-5	.	TRBJ2-7	TGTGCCAGCAGCCTGACAGGGTACTACGAGCAGTACTTC	CASSLTGYYEQYF